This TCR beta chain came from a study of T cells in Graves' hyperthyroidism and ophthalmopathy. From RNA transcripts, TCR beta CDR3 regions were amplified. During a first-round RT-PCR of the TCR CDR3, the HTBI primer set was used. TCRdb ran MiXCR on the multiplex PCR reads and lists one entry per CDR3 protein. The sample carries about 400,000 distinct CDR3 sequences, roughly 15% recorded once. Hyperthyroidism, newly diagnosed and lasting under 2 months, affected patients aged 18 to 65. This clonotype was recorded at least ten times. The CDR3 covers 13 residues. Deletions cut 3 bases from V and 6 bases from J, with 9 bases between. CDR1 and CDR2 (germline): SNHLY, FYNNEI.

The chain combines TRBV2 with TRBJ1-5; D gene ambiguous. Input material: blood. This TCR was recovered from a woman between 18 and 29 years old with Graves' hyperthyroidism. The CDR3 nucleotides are TGTGCCAGCAGTGACCAGAGTCCTCAGCCCCAGCATTTT. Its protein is CASSDQSPQPQHF. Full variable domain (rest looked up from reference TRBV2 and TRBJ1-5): EPEVTQTPSHQVTQMGQEVILRCVPISNHLYFYWYRQILGQKVEFLVSFYNNEISEKSEIFDDQFSVERPDGSNFTLKIRSTKLEDSAMYFCASSDQSPQPQHFGDGTRLSIL.